This T cell receptor beta chain was profiled in a study of identical twins. The germline gives CDR1 SGHTA, CDR2 FQGNSA. The CDR3 has 14 amino acids. With 1 base removed from V and 3 bases from J, the gap between germline ends came to 10 bases. Overall study results and limits: Alpha sequences out of frame and shared by twins had excess low generation probability. Within cord blood, abundant beta clonotypes carried fewer insertions, but memory repertoires showed no such trend.

Each cDNA held unique molecular identifiers, and template switching gave it a universal primer site. MiXCR, applied by TCRdb to the 5' RACE reads, yields one record per CDR3 protein. Seen here are 450,000 to 500,000 distinct CDR3 sequences, 14% observed once, and the top ten hold 0.95% to 1%. All of the donors were Caucasians in good health. This clonotype showed up just a few times. Its antigen remains unknown. The same data also went into a second study, on yellow fever vaccine responses in identical twins.

The receptor comes from a woman under 30 in good health. The V call is TRBV7-2, the J call TRBJ2-7; D is ambiguous. Sequencing was performed on CD4+ T cells sorted from blood. As DNA, the CDR3 is TGTGCCAGCAGCTTAGAGGTACAGATCTACGAGCAGTACTTC. It translates to CASSLEVQIYEQYF. Drawing the rest from reference TRBV7-2 and TRBJ2-7, the complete variable domain is GAGVSQSPSNKVTEKGKDVELRCDPISGHTALYWYRQSLGQGLEFLIYFQGNSAPDKSGLPSDRFSAERTGGSVSTLTIQRTQQEDSAVYLCASSLEVQIYEQYFGPGTRLTVT.